The 22 T cell receptor beta chains below come from one sample, sequenced in a study of T cells in Graves' hyperthyroidism and ophthalmopathy. RNA transcripts gave rise to amplified TCR beta CDR3 regions. Primed by the HTBI set, a first-round RT-PCR was run on the TCR CDR3. TCRdb reprocessed the multiplex PCR reads with MiXCR, giving one entry per CDR3 protein. The profile shows about 250,000 distinct CDR3 sequences, around 22% of them singletons. The sample consisted of blood. The source is a man aged 25-40 years with Graves' ophthalmopathy.

This clonotype was counted at least ten times. The chain links TRBV3-1 to TRBJ2-7; D is unresolved. Germline CDR1 and CDR2: LGHDT and YNNKEL (reference sequence). V was shortened by 3 bases and J by 4 bases, with 10 bases between the two germline ends. The CDR3 has 13 amino acids. The DNA for the CDR3 is TGTGCCAGCAGCCAGGATGCCCCTTACGAGCAGTACTTC. Its translation is CASSQDAPYEQYF.

This clonotype was observed at least ten times. CDR3 sequence: CASSLAQGEEKLFF. The CDR3 coding sequence is TGTGCCAGCAGTTTAGCTCAGGGAGAAGAAAAACTGTTTTTT. The chain carries TRBV28 and TRBJ1-4; tentative D call: TRBD1 (5 bases). Germline CDR1 reads MDHEN; CDR2 reads SYDVKM. The germline V and J ends were trimmed by 2 bases and 8 bases, with 12 bases remaining between them. The CDR3 sequence is 14 residues long.

Ten or more counts support this clonotype. The V call is TRBV2, the J call TRBJ2-7; tentatively, D is TRBD1 or TRBD2 (5 bases each). The CDR3 totals 13 residues. The germline V and J ends were trimmed by 7 bases and 5 bases, with 15 bases remaining between them. The germline gives CDR1 SNHLY, CDR2 FYNNEI. CDR3 residues: CASKTSWGNEQYF. CDR3 nucleotides: TGTGCCAGCAAAACATCTTGGGGGAACGAGCAGTACTTC.

The table lists this clonotype with a count of one. Here the CDR3 reads CSVGKNRRTGDTEAFF. CDR3 bases: TGCAGCGTTGGAAAAAACCGAAGGACAGGGGACACTGAAGCTTTCTTT. The chain employs TRBV29-1 and TRBJ1-1, with 9 bases that match TRBD1. J was trimmed by 3 bases and V by 4 bases; bases with no gene match: 12. The CDR3 is 16 residues long. Germline V gene lookup returns CDR1 SQVTM and CDR2 ANQGSEA. Full variable domain (missing parts from reference TRBV29-1 and TRBJ1-1): SAVISQKPSRDICQRGTSLTIQCQVDSQVTMMFWYRQQPGQSLTLIATANQGSEATYESGFVIDKFPISRPNLTFSTLTVSNMSPEDSSIYLCSVGKNRRTGDTEAFFGQGTRLTVV.

This clonotype was detected ten times or more. V and J are TRBV2 and TRBJ2-5, with TRBD2 matching 9 bases. The germline V gene encodes CDR1 SNHLY and CDR2 FYNNEI. The CDR3 covers 15 residues. V was clipped by 2 bases and J by 5 bases; unmatched bases: 6. The CDR3: CASSESSSGIETQYF. In nucleotides, the CDR3 is TGTGCCAGCAGTGAATCCTCTAGCGGGATTGAGACCCAGTACTTC.

This clonotype was recorded at least ten times. V gene TRBV7-8 combines with J gene TRBJ1-5; TRBD1 is a possible D gene (6 bases). CDR1 SGHVS and CDR2 FQNEAQ come from the germline V gene. Trimming removed 5 bases at V and 7 bases at J, with 18 bases between. The CDR3 is 15 amino acids. CDR3 in amino acids: CASSRIHREGQPQHF. Written as DNA, the CDR3 is TGTGCCAGCAGCCGGATTCACAGGGAAGGGCAGCCCCAGCATTTT.

The chain employs TRBV5-8 and TRBJ2-6; D is ambiguous. Germline CDR1 reads SGHTS; CDR2 reads YDEGEE. Trimming left V 4 bases short and J 0 bases short, with 11 bases between. The CDR3 has 16 amino acids. The CDR3 region has the DNA TGTGCCAGCAGCCCGGATTGGGGCTCTGGGGCCAACGTCCTGACTTTC. Translating it yields CASSPDWGSGANVLTF.

This clonotype was counted between two and nine times. This chain joins TRBV7-8 and TRBJ2-7; D may be TRBD1 (5 bases). This CDR3 is 13 amino acids long. V was shortened by 4 bases and J by 3 bases, with 10 bases between the two germline ends. CDR1 and CDR2 from the germline V gene are SGHVS and FQNEAQ. This CDR3 is CASSSDQGYEQYF. CDR3 coding DNA: TGTGCCAGCAGCTCTGACCAGGGCTACGAGCAGTACTTC.

In this sample, this clonotype turned up many times. This chain links TRBV7-4 with TRBJ1-4; TRBD1 might be the D (5 bases). V lost 8 bases and J 3 bases, leaving 13 bases between the germline ends. Germline CDR1 SGHVT, CDR2 SQSDAQ. CDR3 size: 14 residues. The DNA for the CDR3 is TGTGCCAGCCGCAGGGAGGGGCCTAATGAAAAACTGTTTTTT. Its translation is CASRREGPNEKLFF.

As concerns this clonotype: A read error is possible here, since a much larger clone lies one base away. The rearrangement uses TRBV9 and TRBJ2-7; D ambiguous. CDR1 is SGDLS and CDR2 is YYNGEE in the germline V gene. The CDR3 runs to 15 residues. Trimming took 6 bases from V and 7 from J, leaving 23 bases between them. The CDR3 protein is CASISHRVPGIEQYF. The CDR3 DNA is TGTGCCAGCATCTCGCACCGGGTCCCTGGGATTGAGCAGTACTTC.

This clonotype was seen a single time. V and J are TRBV5-1 and TRBJ2-1; tentatively, D is TRBD2 (6 bases). The CDR3 is 14 amino acids. V was clipped by 0 bases and J by 6 bases, with 10 bases between them. CDR1 and CDR2 from the germline V gene are SGHRS and YFSETQ. CDR3: CASSLDVGGNEQFF. The CDR3 nucleotides are TGCGCCAGCAGCTTGGATGTGGGGGGCAATGAGCAGTTCTTC.

This clonotype was observed many times. Relative to the germline gene, one junction end is altered; a read error may explain this. The rearrangement uses TRBV18 and TRBJ2-3; a weak D match, TRBD1 (5 bases). Germline CDR1 and CDR2: KGHSH and LQKENI. CDR3 length: 13 amino acids. CDR3 nucleotide sequence: TGTGCCAGCTCCCCACAGGCCCCAGATACGCAGTATTTT. As protein: CASSPQAPDTQYF. Supplemented by reference TRBV18 and TRBJ2-3, the full variable domain reads NAGVMQNPRHLVRRRGQEARLRCSPMKGHSHVYWYRQLPEEGLKFMVYLQKENIIDESGMPKERFSAEFPKEGPSILRIQQVVRGDSAAYFCASSPQAPDTQYFGPGTRLTVL.

This clonotype was counted ten times or more. This chain links TRBV30 with TRBJ2-1; tentatively, D is TRBD1 or TRBD2 (5 bases each). Trimming shortened V by 3 bases and J by 4 bases, and 13 bases separated the two germline ends. Germline CDR1 and CDR2: GTSNPN and SVGIG (reference sequence). The CDR3 has 14 residues. CDR3 amino acids: CAWRRGAQYNEQFF. In DNA form, the CDR3 reads TGTGCCTGGAGGAGGGGAGCTCAGTACAATGAGCAGTTCTTC.

This clonotype was counted only a few times. The V gene is TRBV29-1, the J gene TRBJ2-6; 7 nucleotides align to TRBD2. Germline assignment: CDR1 SQVTM and CDR2 ANQGSEA. V trimming: 5 bases; J trimming: 2 bases; junction bases outside the gene matches: 3. CDR3 length equals 14 residues. The DNA of the CDR3 is TGCAGCGTTCGGGGGGAACCTGGGGCCAACGTCCTGACTTTC. Protein sequence: CSVRGEPGANVLTF.

This clonotype was detected many times. The rearrangement links TRBV2 to TRBJ1-1, with D unclear. The CDR3 extends over 11 amino acids. Between the trimmed V and J ends, which lost 6 bases and 13 bases, there was a span of 15 bases. Germline lookup yields CDR1 SNHLY and CDR2 FYNNEI. The CDR3 bases are TGTGCCAGCAGGATAGACAATGCCTTTTTCTTT. As protein: CASRIDNAFFF. Full variable domain (missing parts from reference TRBV2 and TRBJ1-1): EPEVTQTPSHQVTQMGQEVILRCVPISNHLYFYWYRQILGQKVEFLVSFYNNEISEKSEIFDDQFSVERPDGSNFTLKIRSTKLEDSAMYFCASRIDNAFFFGQGTRLTVV.

This clonotype was counted at least ten times. This rearrangement joins TRBV9 to TRBJ2-2; D possibly corresponds to TRBD1 (6 bases). The CDR3 runs to 14 residues. The V and J ends lost 0 bases and 6 bases respectively, with 9 bases between them. Germline V gene lookup returns CDR1 SGDLS and CDR2 YYNGEE. The CDR3: CASSVVSGAGELFF. Written as DNA, the CDR3 is TGTGCCAGCAGCGTAGTGTCAGGGGCCGGGGAGCTGTTTTTT.

A note on this clonotype: This may come from a read error, since a much larger clone is one base off. The chain employs TRBV5-1 and TRBJ2-1, with 9 bases that match TRBD2. Germline V gene sequence: CDR1 SGHRS, CDR2 YFSETQ. The CDR3 runs to 14 residues. CDR3 DNA sequence: TGCGCCGGCAGCTCTAGCGGGGCGCACAATGAGCAGTTCTTC. Protein sequence: CAGSSSGAHNEQFF.

Many counts were recorded for this clonotype. This rearrangement joins TRBV12-3 or TRBV12-4 to TRBJ2-3; D could derive from TRBD1 or TRBD2 (5 bases each). V dropped 5 bases and J dropped 0 bases, with 15 bases sitting between them. The CDR3 contains 16 residues. CDR3 nucleotide sequence: TGTGCCAGCAGTCCGAGGGACGGCTATAGCACAGATACGCAGTATTTT. Translated: CASSPRDGYSTDTQYF.

This clonotype was detected many times. This chain uses TRBV5-1 with TRBJ2-3; 7 nucleotides agree with TRBD2. J was trimmed by 3 bases and V by 0 bases; bases with no gene match: 10. Germline CDR1 is SGHRS and CDR2 is YFSETQ. The CDR3 loop spans 17 amino acids. The CDR3 region is CASSLARGGSGTDTQYF. The CDR3 coding sequence is TGCGCCAGCAGCTTGGCCCGTGGCGGGAGTGGAACAGATACGCAGTATTTT.

This clonotype showed up many times. This chain connects TRBV18 to TRBJ1-1; TRBD1 aligns across 8 bases. Per the germline V gene, CDR1 is KGHSH and CDR2 is LQKENI. This CDR3 region has 15 residues. V was pared by 1 base and J by 5 bases, with 6 bases of the junction left unmatched. CDR3 sequence reads: CASSPRPGGVTEAFF. In DNA form, the CDR3 reads TGTGCCAGCTCACCACGTCCAGGGGGCGTTACTGAAGCTTTCTTT.

This clonotype came up a few times. The chain couples TRBV18 to TRBJ1-2, with D uncertain. This CDR3 region has 13 residues. Germline CDR1 is KGHSH and CDR2 is LQKENI. V was clipped by 6 bases and J by 4 bases, with 12 bases between them. The CDR3 reads CASSHEEAYGYTF. The CDR3 nucleotides are TGTGCCAGCTCCCATGAGGAGGCCTATGGCTACACCTTC. The full variable domain, in which reference TRBV18 and TRBJ1-2 provide the parts outside the CDR3, is NAGVMQNPRHLVRRRGQEARLRCSPMKGHSHVYWYRQLPEEGLKFMVYLQKENIIDESGMPKERFSAEFPKEGPSILRIQQVVRGDSAAYFCASSHEEAYGYTFGSGTRLTVV.

V is TRBV6-2 or TRBV6-3 and J is TRBJ2-1, with D perhaps matching TRBD1 (6 bases). Per germline, CDR1 MNHEY and CDR2 SVGEGT. This CDR3 has 14 amino acids. V shed 5 bases and J shed 2 bases, with 10 bases lying between them. The CDR3 region is CASSPRGAYNEQFF. The CDR3 DNA reads TGTGCCAGCAGTCCCAGGGGAGCCTACAATGAGCAGTTCTTC.